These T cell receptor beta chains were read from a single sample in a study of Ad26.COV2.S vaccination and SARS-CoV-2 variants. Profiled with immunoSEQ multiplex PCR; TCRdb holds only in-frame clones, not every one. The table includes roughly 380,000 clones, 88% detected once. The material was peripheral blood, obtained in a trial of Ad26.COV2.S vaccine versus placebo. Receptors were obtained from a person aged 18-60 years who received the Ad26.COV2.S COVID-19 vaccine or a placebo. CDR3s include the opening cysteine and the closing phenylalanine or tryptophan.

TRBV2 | CASSAREIDEQYF
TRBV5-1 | CASSRDRGKEKLFF
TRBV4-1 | CASSQTRDPGNTIYF
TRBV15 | CATSREYRGTAGELFF
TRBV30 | CAWSASLGGTEAFF
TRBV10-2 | CASVDVTYNEQFF
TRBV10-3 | CAISPQEHNEQFF
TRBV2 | CASSELAGGITDTQYF
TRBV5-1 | CASSRTQGGNTEAFF
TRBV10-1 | CASSEKTGQLSTGELFF
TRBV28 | CASTGGGAGQPQHF
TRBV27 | CASSLRQGHYEQYF
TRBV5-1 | CASSWTGLETDTQYF
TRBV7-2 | CASSLAKTSGGATDTQYF
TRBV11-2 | CASSQGRGGFQETQYF
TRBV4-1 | CASSQTMLAGGSTDTQYF
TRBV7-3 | CASSLQAGGANVLTF
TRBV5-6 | CASSIPGTGGETQYF
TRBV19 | CASSTRTYTGETQYF
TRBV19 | CASSAAGQGASGANVLTF
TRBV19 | CASTTNTEAFF
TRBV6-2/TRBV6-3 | CASSILDTGSYEQYF
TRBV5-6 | CASSRNRGSTGELFF
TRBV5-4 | CASSLWGATEAFF
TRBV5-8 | CASSLGTGGFEKLFF
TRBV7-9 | CASSPLDIYGYTF
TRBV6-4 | CASSQGDNSPLHF
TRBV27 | CASSLSRVGTGELFF
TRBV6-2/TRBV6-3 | CASSLTSTGELFF
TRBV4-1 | CASSQGIQRSGNTIYF
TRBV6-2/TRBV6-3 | CASSYPLLGSDEAFF
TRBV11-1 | CASSLVWDRQETQYF
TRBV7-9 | CASSLVGTSGNTIYF
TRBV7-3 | CASSSPTGTGLKEQFF
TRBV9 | CASSVEAGGHTDTQYF
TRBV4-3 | CASSLRTRVGEKLFF
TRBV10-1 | CASSESIGNEQYF
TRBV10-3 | CAISLFYRDGAFF
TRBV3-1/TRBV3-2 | CASSQDRTSYF
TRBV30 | CAWMLRETKLFF
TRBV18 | CASSRTGYLENGNTIYF
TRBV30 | CAWRVIRDSPLHF
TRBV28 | CASSWLGLAGENTGELFF
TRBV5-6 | CASSSSGVANTGELFF
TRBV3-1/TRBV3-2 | CASSPDRGGPDTQYF
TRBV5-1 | CASEEGQAKGGYEQYF
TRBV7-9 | CASSSEGRGARETQYF
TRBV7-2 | CASSLGAHGTQYF
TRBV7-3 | CASSMSGVADTQYF
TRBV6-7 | CASSSGASFGNTIYF
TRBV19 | CASTGGYEQYF
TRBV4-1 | CASSSRPQDRNSGANVLTF
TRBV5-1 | CASTLSRWPNYGYTF
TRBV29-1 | CSVYQGFNQPQHF
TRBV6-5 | CASRSGGPQETQYF
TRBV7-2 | CASSLTFFEQYF
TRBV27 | CASSLGQGSYEQYF
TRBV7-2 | CASSLVYNEQYF
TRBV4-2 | CASSQDTQYSNQPQHF